This entry lists 29 T cell receptor beta chains sequenced from one sample in a study of T cell responses to AZD1222 COVID-19 vaccine. TCRdb's table, derived via immunoSEQ multiplex PCR, lists solely in-frame clones and lacks some. The data show roughly 200,000 clones, about 92% seen once. Sequenced here: peripheral blood, sampled 28 days after the second dose of the MenACWY control vaccine. The source of these receptors is an adult who received the MenACWY meningococcal vaccine as a control.

This sequence joins TRBV10-1 and TRBJ1-2; D not resolved. The CDR3 runs 14 residues. CDR1 is WNHNN, CDR2 SYGVQD, per germline (reference sequence). V lost 1 base and J 1 base, leaving 7 bases between the germline ends. The CDR3 sequence is CASSELRSNYGYTF. CDR3 DNA: TGCGCCAGCAGTGAGTTGAGAAGTAACTATGGCTACACCTTC.

CDR3 coding DNA: TGTGCCAGTAGTATAGGGGGGGGATCGGGCCAGCCCCAGCATTTT. As protein: CASSIGGGSGQPQHF. J is TRBJ1-5 and V is TRBV19; TRBD1 is a possible D gene (5 bases). V was clipped by 1 base and J by 7 bases, with 14 bases between them. Germline CDR1 is LNHDA and CDR2 is SQIVND (reference sequence). The CDR3 sequence is 15 residues long.

This clone was detected only once. This rearrangement joins TRBV19 to TRBJ1-2, with D uncertain. The ends were cut back, 5 bases at V and 2 bases at J, with 12 bases in the middle. The CDR3 contains 14 residues. CDR1 LNHDA and CDR2 SQIVND come from the germline V gene (reference sequence). The CDR3 DNA is TGTGCCAGTAGTCTCCCGGGAGTCAACTATGGCTACACCTTC. Translating gives CASSLPGVNYGYTF.

The chain carries TRBV6-5 and TRBJ1-5; 9 bases fit TRBD1. Trimming took 6 bases from V and 4 from J; bases not matched to a gene: 1. Germline CDR1 is MNHEY and CDR2 is SVGAGI. The CDR3 runs to 13 residues. The CDR3 sequence is CASSGTGNQPQHF. In nucleotides, the CDR3 is TGTGCCAGCAGCGGGACAGGGAATCAGCCCCAGCATTTT.

The rearrangement links TRBV7-9 to TRBJ1-2; 7 positions agree with TRBD1. The CDR3 extends over 14 amino acids. With V trimmed by 4 bases and J by 4 bases, 6 bases remained unmatched. Germline V gene data show CDR1 as SEHNR and CDR2 as FQNEAQ (reference sequence). The CDR3 loop is CASSSGTASYGYTF. The CDR3 coding sequence is TGTGCCAGCAGCTCCGGGACAGCAAGCTATGGCTACACCTTC.

The chain is built from TRBV2 and TRBJ2-1; no firm D call. V was pared by 6 bases and J by 2 bases, with 11 bases between. CDR3 length: 14 residues. Germline CDR1 reads SNHLY; CDR2 reads FYNNEI. CDR3 residues: CASRARSPYNEQFF. CDR3 in DNA: TGTGCCAGCAGAGCTAGGAGTCCCTACAATGAGCAGTTCTTC.

This clone was seen a few times. This chain links TRBV3-1 (or the pseudogene TRBV3-2) with TRBJ1-6; no reliable D call. This CDR3 has 17 residues. Germline-derived CDR1 and CDR2 are LGHDT and YNNKEL (reference sequence). The V gene lost 0 bases and the J gene lost 2 bases, with 11 bases spanning the gap. Here the CDR3 reads CASSQDLGCAYNSPLHF. CDR3 nucleotides: TGTGCCAGCAGCCAAGACTTAGGGTGTGCCTATAATTCACCCCTCCACTTT.

This chain connects TRBV14 to TRBJ2-2; D might be TRBD1 (6 bases). The CDR3 has 16 amino acids. V dropped 4 bases and J dropped 2 bases, with 14 bases sitting between them. Germline V gives CDR1 SGHDN, CDR2 FVKESK. The CDR3 DNA is TGTGCCAGCAGCCGAGTAGGGACAATCAACACCGGGGAGCTGTTTTTT. Its translation: CASSRVGTINTGELFF. Together with reference TRBV14 and TRBJ2-2, the CDR3 gives the full variable domain: EAGVTQFPSHSVIEKGQTVTLRCDPISGHDNLYWYRRVMGKEIKFLLHFVKESKQDESGMPNNRFLAERTGGTYSTLKVQPAELEDSGVYFCASSRVGTINTGELFFGEGSRLTVL.

This clone was recorded only once. The rearrangement links TRBV28 to TRBJ2-5; D may be TRBD1 (7 bases). This CDR3 region has 13 residues. Germline V gene lookup returns CDR1 MDHEN and CDR2 SYDVKM. V lost 10 bases and J lost 2, with 14 bases in between. This CDR3 is CATGGDRQETQYF. In DNA, the CDR3 is TGTGCCACGGGCGGGGACAGACAAGAGACCCAGTACTTC.

The V gene is TRBV4-3, the J gene TRBJ2-1, with TRBD1 as a possible D gene (5 bases). Trimming left V 4 bases short and J 4 bases short, with 8 bases between. The CDR3 contains 13 residues. Germline V CDR1 and CDR2: LGHNA, YSLEER. The CDR3 loop is CASSLGEYNEQFF. Here the CDR3 DNA reads TGCGCCAGCAGCCTAGGGGAATACAATGAGCAGTTCTTC.

V gene TRBV12-3 or TRBV12-4 combines with J gene TRBJ2-1; 7 bases fit TRBD1. This CDR3 region has 13 residues. After removal of 5 bases from V and 7 bases from J, the junction contained 5 bases not matched to a gene. CDR3 amino acids: CASSLGTVNEQFF. CDR3 nucleotide sequence: TGTGCCAGCAGTCTAGGGACAGTTAATGAGCAGTTCTTC.

The chain uses TRBV10-3 and TRBJ1-4; TRBD1 aligns across 9 bases. This CDR3 is 13 amino acids long. V lost 2 bases, J lost 8 bases, and 0 bases stayed unmatched. CDR1 is ENHRY and CDR2 is SYGVKD in the germline V gene. CDR3 region: CAISEGTGEKLFF. The CDR3 coding sequence is TGTGCCATCAGTGAGGGGACAGGGGAAAAACTGTTTTTT.

This clone was counted a single time. This rearrangement joins TRBV29-1 to TRBJ2-5; a weak D match, TRBD1 (6 bases). V lost 4 bases and J lost 5, with 11 bases in between. In germline, CDR1 is SQVTM, CDR2 ANQGSEA. The CDR3 loop spans 12 amino acids. The CDR3 sequence is CSVVWGQETQYF. DNA for the CDR3: TGCAGCGTTGTTTGGGGGCAGGAGACCCAGTACTTC.

This chain joins TRBV30 and TRBJ1-2; tentatively, D is TRBD1 (5 bases). CDR1 is GTSNPN, CDR2 SVGIG, per germline (reference sequence). This CDR3 has 13 amino acids. V was clipped by 4 bases and J by 6 bases, with 15 bases between them. The CDR3 DNA follows: TGTGCCTGGACCTTGACAGCCAATGATGGCTACACCTTC. Protein sequence: CAWTLTANDGYTF.

The chain joins TRBV20-1 to TRBJ1-2; a weak D match, TRBD1 (5 bases). Trimming left V 5 bases short and J 7 bases short, with 8 bases between. Germline V gives CDR1 DFQATT, CDR2 SNEGSKA (reference sequence). The CDR3 is 10 amino acids. The CDR3 sequence: CSASGSGYTF. In DNA form, the CDR3 reads TGCAGTGCTTCAGGGAGTGGCTACACCTTC.

The chain combines TRBV18 with TRBJ1-4, with D perhaps TRBD1 (6 bases). The CDR3 consists of 15 residues. Germline CDR1 KGHSH, CDR2 LQKENI. V was cut by 6 bases and J by 3 bases, with 14 bases left in between. DNA for the CDR3: TGTGCCAGCTCGCCAACGACAGGCTCTAATGAAAAACTGTTTTTT. Translation gives CASSPTTGSNEKLFF.

About this clone itself: Other nucleotide sequences in the sample specify the same CDR3. This chain joins TRBV7-2 and TRBJ1-2, with D unresolved. Germline V gene lookup returns CDR1 SGHTA and CDR2 FQGNSA. V was cut by 5 bases and J by 0 bases, with 10 bases left in between. This CDR3 contains 14 residues. In DNA form, the CDR3 reads TGTGCCAGCAGCCCACCTCTCTCTAACTATGGCTACACCTTC. Its protein product is CASSPPLSNYGYTF. The whole variable domain, filled in from reference TRBV7-2 and TRBJ1-2, reads GAGVSQSPSNKVTEKGKDVELRCDPISGHTALYWYRQSLGQGLEFLIYFQGNSAPDKSGLPSDRFSAERTGGSVSTLTIQRTQQEDSAVYLCASSPPLSNYGYTFGSGTRLTVV.

The chain employs TRBV7-8 and TRBJ2-1; TRBD2 might be the D (7 bases). The CDR3 consists of 16 residues. Germline V gene lookup returns CDR1 SGHVS and CDR2 FQNEAQ. The V and J ends lost 2 bases and 4 bases respectively, with 15 bases between them. The CDR3 nucleotides are TGTGCCAGCAGCTTATACGCGGGGGCCCCTTACAATGAGCAGTTCTTC. Protein sequence: CASSLYAGAPYNEQFF. Full variable domain (outside the CDR3, taken from reference TRBV7-8 and TRBJ2-1): GAGVSQSPRYKVAKRGQDVALRCDPISGHVSLFWYQQALGQGPEFLTYFQNEAQLDKSGLPSDRFFAERPEGSVSTLKIQRTQQEDSAVYLCASSLYAGAPYNEQFFGPGTRLTVL.

This clone was observed a handful of times. The V gene is TRBV12-3 or TRBV12-4, the J gene TRBJ1-1; D remains unclear. Trimming removed 3 bases from V and 11 bases from J, with 13 bases in between. The CDR3 contains 12 residues. The CDR3 DNA follows: TGTGCCAGCAGTTTGAGAAGTTTGGGGGCTTTCTTT. Protein: CASSLRSLGAFF.

The J gene is TRBJ2-7, the V gene TRBV9; TRBD2 aligns across 11 bases. This CDR3 spans 17 amino acids. V was pared by 2 bases and J by 7 bases, with 14 bases of the junction left unmatched. Germline values: CDR1 SGDLS, CDR2 YYNGEE. The CDR3 sequence: CASSVDPLAGVVREQYF. The CDR3 DNA sequence: TGTGCCAGCAGCGTGGATCCACTAGCGGGAGTCGTTCGGGAGCAGTACTTC.

The chain employs TRBV19 and TRBJ2-7; 12 nucleotides align to TRBD2. The CDR3 loop spans 16 amino acids. The V gene's germline CDR1 is LNHDA and CDR2 SQIVND (reference sequence). Unmatched junction bases numbered 5, after V lost 5 bases and J lost 0 bases. Here the CDR3 DNA reads TGTGCCAGTAGTTCCGTGACTAGCGGGAGCTCCTACGAGCAGTACTTC. This gives the protein CASSSVTSGSSYEQYF. The full variable domain, rest sourced from reference TRBV19 and TRBJ2-7, is DGGITQSPKYLFRKEGQNVTLSCEQNLNHDAMYWYRQDPGQGLRLIYYSQIVNDFQKGDIAEGYSVSREKKESFPLTVTSAQKNPTAFYLCASSSVTSGSSYEQYFGPGTRLTVT.

V usage is TRBV3-1 (or the pseudogene TRBV3-2) and J usage is TRBJ2-7; the D gene is possibly TRBD1 (6 bases). V was clipped by 1 base and J by 3 bases, with 19 bases between them. This CDR3 spans 17 amino acids. Germline V gene lookup returns CDR1 LGHDT and CDR2 YNNKEL (reference sequence). The DNA for the CDR3 is TGTGCCAGCAGCCAAGGAGTTGGTTGGGACAAGCGCTACGAGCAGTACTTC. Translating gives CASSQGVGWDKRYEQYF.

Concerning this clone itself: Distinct nucleotide sequences in the sample also encode this CDR3. The chain couples TRBV6-5 to TRBJ1-3, with 7 bases fitting TRBD1. Germline CDR1 reads MNHEY; CDR2 reads SVGAGI. V lost 5 bases and J lost 1; bases outside the gene matches: 5. The length of the CDR3 is 15 residues. DNA for the CDR3: TGTGCCAGCAGTCCCGACAGGGAATCTGGAAACACCATATATTTT. Translating gives CASSPDRESGNTIYF.

This clone occurred a few times. CDR3 in amino acids: CASGDRDRGSDEQYF. Here the CDR3 DNA reads TGCGCCAGCGGAGACCGGGACAGGGGATCCGACGAGCAGTACTTC. The chain carries TRBV10-2 and TRBJ2-7, with 10 bases identical to TRBD1. The V and J ends lost 8 bases and 5 bases, in that order; junction bases with no gene match: 12. Per the germline V gene, CDR1 is WSHSY and CDR2 is SAAADI. This CDR3 is built from 15 residues.

This clone was seen a single time. The chain couples TRBV19 to TRBJ2-6; D is perhaps TRBD2 (5 bases). Trimming stripped 2 bases from V and 0 bases from J, with 26 bases between. The CDR3 is 22 residues long. Germline V gene sequence: CDR1 LNHDA, CDR2 SQIVND (reference sequence). The CDR3 sequence is CASSISRSWGGRYTSGANVLTF. The CDR3 DNA is TGTGCCAGTAGTATATCCCGTAGTTGGGGTGGGAGATATACCTCTGGGGCCAACGTCCTGACTTTC. Full variable domain (outside the CDR3, taken from reference TRBV19 and TRBJ2-6): DGGITQSPKYLFRKEGQNVTLSCEQNLNHDAMYWYRQDPGQGLRLIYYSQIVNDFQKGDIAEGYSVSREKKESFPLTVTSAQKNPTAFYLCASSISRSWGGRYTSGANVLTFGAGSRLTVL.

The gene calls are TRBV11-3 and TRBJ2-2; 9 positions match TRBD1. J was trimmed by 6 bases and V by 4 bases; bases with no gene match: 12. This CDR3 is built from 17 residues. Germline assignment: CDR1 SGHNT and CDR2 YENEEA. The DNA for the CDR3 is TGTGCCAGCAGCTCCCCTACGGGACAGGGAGTCCCCGGGGAGCTGTTTTTT. It yields the protein CASSSPTGQGVPGELFF.

This sequence joins TRBV11-2 and TRBJ2-3; 8 bases line up with TRBD1. CDR3 length: 14 amino acids. Germline lookup yields CDR1 SGHAT and CDR2 FQNNGV. V shed 5 bases and J 2 bases; nucleotides not matched to a gene: 3. CDR3 DNA: TGTGCCAGCAGCATACAGGGGGACACAGATACGCAGTATTTT. It yields the protein CASSIQGDTDTQYF.

The gene calls are TRBV7-9 and TRBJ1-2; D is undetermined. V shed 3 bases and J shed 0 bases, with 14 bases lying between them. The CDR3 has 16 residues. CDR1 and CDR2 (germline): SEHNR, FQNEAQ (reference sequence). CDR3 amino acids: CASSFLGSLTNYGYTF. The CDR3 nucleotides are TGTGCCAGCAGCTTCCTGGGGAGCCTTACTAACTATGGCTACACCTTC. Full variable domain (rest looked up from reference TRBV7-9 and TRBJ1-2): DTGVSQNPRHKITKRGQNVTFRCDPISEHNRLYWYRQTLGQGPEFLTYFQNEAQLEKSRLLSDRFSAERPKGSFSTLEIQRTEQGDSAMYLCASSFLGSLTNYGYTFGSGTRLTVV.

This chain joins TRBV13 and TRBJ1-5; D is uncertain. CDR3 length equals 12 residues. CDR1 is PRHDT and CDR2 is FYEKMQ in the germline V gene (reference sequence). Trimming shortened V by 11 bases and J by 0 bases, and 8 bases separated the two germline ends. CDR3 nucleotide sequence: TGTGCCTCCTCGGTTAGCAATCAGCCCCAGCATTTT. It codes for CASSVSNQPQHF.